The 8 T cell receptor beta chains given below trace back to one sample, sequenced in a study of T cell clonality in common variable immunodeficiency. The method was immunoSEQ multiplex PCR; TCRdb's version includes in-frame clones alone and lacks a portion of them. The repertoire yields about 35,000 clones, none seen only once; the top ten contain over 8%. The sample taken for sequencing was peripheral blood mononuclear cells. These receptors were obtained from a person aged 18 to 70 in good health.

This clone was seen many times. From the germline J gene comes the end of the CDR3, since the read stops 3 residues before it. The gene calls are TRBV30 and TRBJ1-4, with a possible D match to TRBD1 (6 bases). The CDR3 runs 15 residues. Germline V gene lookup returns CDR1 GTSNPN and CDR2 SVGIG (reference sequence). CDR3 DNA, as far as it was read: TGTGCCTGGAGTGGAGGGGAGACCGGGAGGGGGAAA. It yields the protein CAWSGGETGRGK. Given in full, the CDR3 is CAWSGGETGRGKLFF.

This clone turned up a few times. The missing CDR3 end, 3 residues past where the read stops, is filled in from the germline J gene. J is TRBJ2-2 and V is TRBV7-2, with D tentatively TRBD2 (6 bases). Germline assignment: CDR1 SGHTA and CDR2 FQGNSA. The CDR3 sequence is 13 residues long. The CDR3 here is CASTLRDSEKLFF. The DNA read from the CDR3 is TGTGCCAGTACCCTCCGGGACTCCGAAAAG.

There are many counts of this clone. The CDR3 end lies 3 residues beyond the end of the read and is filled in from the germline J gene. The V gene is TRBV5-1, the J gene TRBJ1-2; a weak D match, TRBD1 (6 bases). From germline, CDR1 is SGHRS and CDR2 YFSETQ. Trimming took off 1 base at V and 2 bases at J, with 15 bases between the two ends. The CDR3 sequence is 16 residues long. The CDR3 here is CASSLYPGQKNYGYTF. The covered CDR3 bases are TGCGCCAGCAGCTTGTACCCGGGACAAAAGAACTATGGC.

This clone was seen many times. Here the CDR3 reads CASSSGLAGPPHEQYF. CDR3 bases read: TGTGCCAGCAGCTCCGGACTAGCGGGGCCCCCCCACGAG. The V and J genes are TRBV13 and TRBJ2-7; 12 nucleotides match TRBD2. The read is 3 residues too short to cover the CDR3 end, so that end is filled in from the germline J gene. V was clipped by 4 bases and J by 5 bases; unmatched bases: 9. The CDR3 runs to 16 residues. Germline V lookup: CDR1 PRHDT, CDR2 FYEKMQ (reference sequence). Complete variable domain (other parts from reference TRBV13 and TRBJ2-7): AAGVIQSPRHLIKEKRETATLKCYPIPRHDTVYWYQQGPGQDPQFLISFYEKMQSDKGSIPDRFSAQQFSDYHSELNMSSLELGDSALYFCASSSGLAGPPHEQYFGPGTRLTVT.

Ten or more counts support this clone. The read ends 3 residues shy of where the CDR3 ends; the end is completed using the germline J gene. The chain links TRBV7-3 to TRBJ2-2; 7 bases align to TRBD2. The CDR3 is 15 amino acids. V shed 1 base and J 1 base; nucleotides not matched to a gene: 0. Germline CDR1 and CDR2: SGHTA and FQGTGA. The CDR3 bases that were read are TGTGCCAGCAGCTTAAGCGGGGGGAACACCGGGGAG. Residues: CASSLSGGNTGE. The CDR3 reads in full as CASSLSGGNTGELFF.

At least ten counts were recorded for this clone. The observed sequence ends 3 residues before the CDR3 terminus, with the missing tail filled in from the germline J gene. J is TRBJ1-2 and V is TRBV20-1; D gene uncertain. Per germline, CDR1 DFQATT and CDR2 SNEGSKA (reference sequence). V was cut by 5 bases and J by 2 bases, with 3 bases left in between. There are 10 residues in the CDR3. The sequenced CDR3 bases are TGCAGTGCTCCGAACTATGGC. Translated, it gives CSAPNYG. Given in full, the CDR3 is CSAPNYGYTF.

This clone was seen repeatedly, ten times or more. Read sequence stops 3 residues before the CDR3 end, and the germline J gene provides the missing end. V usage is TRBV6-1 and J usage is TRBJ2-1, with 11 bases lining up with TRBD2. From germline, CDR1 is MNHNS and CDR2 SASEGT. The CDR3 covers 16 residues. V gave up 4 bases and J gave up 7 bases; unmatched junction bases: 9. CDR3 in amino acids: CASSGIQTSGINEQFF. CDR3 DNA (partial): TGTGCCAGCAGTGGGATACAGACTAGCGGGATAAATGAG.

This clone has a count of ten or more. The CDR3 end is not reached by the read, which stops 3 residues before it; the germline J gene fills it in. The chain employs TRBV29-1 and TRBJ2-2; 7 bases align to TRBD2. Trimming took 6 bases from V and 3 from J; bases not matched to a gene: 4. The V gene's germline CDR1 is SQVTM and CDR2 ANQGSEA. CDR3 size: 13 residues. The DNA read from the CDR3 is TGCAGCGTAGTGGGGGGGGACACCGGGGAG. Translation gives CSVVGGDTGE. The complete CDR3 sequence is CSVVGGDTGELFF.